One and the same sample provided the 20 T cell receptor beta chains below, sequenced in a study of PD-1 blockade in classical Hodgkin lymphoma. In every patient, relapse followed autologous stem cell transplantation, while exposure to brentuximab vedotin differed. Only in-frame clones appear in the TCRdb table, and some are missing; sequencing was by immunoSEQ multiplex PCR. The table has nearly 60,000 clones, 91% seen once; the top ten hold 8% to 13%. The sample in question was peripheral blood mononuclear cells (PBMCs), obtained before the second cycle of nivolumab. Receptor source: a human donor with classical Hodgkin lymphoma.

The rearrangement uses TRBV6-5 and TRBJ2-7, with a tentative D call TRBD1 (5 bases). The CDR3 sequence is 14 residues long. V gave up 8 bases and J gave up 3 bases, with 17 bases separating them. Per the germline V gene, CDR1 is MNHEY and CDR2 is SVGAGI. The CDR3 bases are TGTGCCAGCGGATGGAGACAGAACTACTACGAGCAGTACTTC. Protein sequence: CASGWRQNYYEQYF.

This clone was counted a few times. The chain employs TRBV27 and TRBJ2-3; TRBD2 might be the D (6 bases). Germline CDR1 MNHEY, CDR2 SMNVEV (reference sequence). Trimming stripped 8 bases from V and 0 bases from J, with 12 bases between. The CDR3 covers 14 residues. The CDR3: CASSLATSTDTQYF. The DNA of the CDR3 is TGTGCCAGCTCCCTAGCGACTAGCACAGATACGCAGTATTTT.

The J gene is TRBJ2-3, the V gene TRBV7-8; D remains ambiguous. Trimming stripped 5 bases from V and 0 bases from J, with 12 bases between. The CDR3 totals 15 residues. Germline V gene sequence: CDR1 SGHVS, CDR2 FQNEAQ. CDR3 residues: CASSHSGLSTDTQYF. CDR3 coding DNA: TGTGCCAGCAGCCACTCAGGTTTAAGCACAGATACGCAGTATTTT.

This clone has more than one count but fewer than ten. The chain couples TRBV19 to TRBJ1-2, with 9 positions matching TRBD1. Germline V gene lookup returns CDR1 LNHDA and CDR2 SQIVND (reference sequence). This CDR3 comprises 13 residues. After removal of 3 bases from V and 7 bases from J, the junction contained 3 bases not matched to a gene. The CDR3 DNA sequence: TGTGCCAGTAGTATTGGGACAGGGCCTGGCTACACCTTC. This encodes CASSIGTGPGYTF.

V and J are TRBV7-9 and TRBJ2-5, with a possible D match to TRBD2 (5 bases). V lost 5 bases, J lost 5 bases, and 15 bases lay in between. The CDR3 is 14 residues long. Germline CDR1 reads SEHNR; CDR2 reads FQNEAQ (reference sequence). The CDR3: CASSPPTGGETQYF. The CDR3 region has the DNA TGTGCCAGCAGCCCTCCTACGGGCGGGGAGACCCAGTACTTC.

This clone was seen a single time. J is TRBJ1-3 and V is TRBV5-1; maybe TRBD1 (6 bases). V gave up 3 bases and J gave up 1 base, with 8 bases separating them. The germline gives CDR1 SGHRS, CDR2 YFSETQ. The CDR3 is made up of 14 amino acids. Written as DNA, the CDR3 is TGCGCCAGCAGCTCAGGGGAATCTGGAAACACCATATATTTT. Protein product: CASSSGESGNTIYF.

The chain recombines TRBV27 with TRBJ1-3; no clear D. The CDR3 runs to 15 residues. The germline CDR1 and CDR2 sequences are MNHEY and SMNVEV (reference sequence). V was cut by 5 bases and J by 1 base, with 12 bases left in between. The CDR3 loop is CASSPVVGSGNTIYF. The CDR3 DNA follows: TGTGCCAGCAGTCCCGTGGTGGGATCTGGAAACACCATATATTTT.

The chain combines TRBV5-1 with TRBJ2-7; D gene unclear. The V end was cut by 0 bases, the J end by 7 bases, with 20 bases between. The CDR3 totals 16 residues. Germline assignment: CDR1 SGHRS and CDR2 YFSETQ. The CDR3 nucleotides are TGCGCCAGCAGCTTGGGGGCAGAATCATCGTTGCGGGAGCAGTACTTC. As protein: CASSLGAESSLREQYF.

With respect to this clone: The identical CDR3 is also encoded by other nucleotide sequences in the sample. The V call is TRBV7-2, the J call TRBJ2-6, with no clear D. CDR3 length: 13 residues. Between the trimmed V and J ends, which lost 3 bases and 3 bases, there was a span of 3 bases. Germline CDR1 reads SGHTA; CDR2 reads FQGNSA. In DNA form, the CDR3 reads TGTGCCAGCAGCTTCTATGGGGCCAACGTCCTGACTTTC. Protein sequence: CASSFYGANVLTF.

This clone was seen only a few times. The chain combines TRBV27 with TRBJ1-4, with a tentative D call TRBD1 (6 bases). CDR3 length equals 14 residues. Trimming took 3 bases from V and 8 from J, leaving 13 bases between them. CDR1 and CDR2 from the germline V gene are MNHEY and SMNVEV (reference sequence). This CDR3 reads CASSLGDTTEKLFF. CDR3 nucleotide sequence: TGTGCCAGCAGTTTGGGGGACACCACCGAAAAACTGTTTTTT.

The V call is TRBV2, the J call TRBJ1-5; D is undetermined. CDR3 length: 15 amino acids. The V end was cut by 5 bases, the J end by 6 bases, with 17 bases between. Germline-derived CDR1 and CDR2 are SNHLY and FYNNEI. The CDR3: CASSSGNSIIQPQHF. The CDR3 nucleotides read TGTGCCAGCAGTTCCGGGAATTCAATCATTCAGCCCCAGCATTTT. Full variable domain (remainder filled in from reference TRBV2 and TRBJ1-5): EPEVTQTPSHQVTQMGQEVILRCVPISNHLYFYWYRQILGQKVEFLVSFYNNEISEKSEIFDDQFSVERPDGSNFTLKIRSTKLEDSAMYFCASSSGNSIIQPQHFGDGTRLSIL.

The genes are TRBV19 and TRBJ1-5; D perhaps matches TRBD1 (6 bases). V was shortened by 3 bases and J by 8 bases, with 14 bases between the two germline ends. Germline V CDR1 and CDR2: LNHDA, SQIVND (reference sequence). This CDR3 is built from 14 residues. This CDR3 reads CASSIGTGNEPQHF. The CDR3, as DNA: TGTGCCAGTAGTATTGGAACAGGGAATGAGCCCCAGCATTTT.

This chain links TRBV7-3 with TRBJ2-5; D is possibly TRBD2 (7 bases). Germline V lookup: CDR1 SGHTA, CDR2 FQGTGA. This CDR3 is built from 14 residues. The V gene lost 5 bases and the J gene lost 5 bases, with 15 bases spanning the gap. The CDR3: CASSLGGPDETQYF. The CDR3 DNA reads as TGTGCCAGCAGCCTGGGGGGGCCTGATGAGACCCAGTACTTC. The full variable domain, rest sourced from reference TRBV7-3 and TRBJ2-5, is GAGVSQTPSNKVTEKGKYVELRCDPISGHTALYWYRQSLGQGPEFLIYFQGTGAADDSGLPNDRFFAVRPEGSVSTLKIQRTERGDSAVYLCASSLGGPDETQYFGPGTRLLVL.

This chain connects TRBV25-1 to TRBJ1-4, with TRBD1 identical over 10 bases. The germline CDR1 and CDR2 sequences are MGHDK and SYGVNS. The V gene end was trimmed by 3 bases and the J gene end by 6 bases; junction bases not matched to a gene: 13. This CDR3 is 18 amino acids long. The CDR3 nucleotides read TGTGCCAGCAGTGACCCCCGACAGGGGGCTTTGGGGGATGAAAAACTGTTTTTT. Protein product: CASSDPRQGALGDEKLFF.

The V gene is TRBV29-1, the J gene TRBJ2-7, with 7 bases aligning to TRBD2. V shed 0 bases, J shed 0 bases, and the junction held 5 bases outside the gene matches. The germline CDR1 and CDR2 sequences are SQVTM and ANQGSEA. This CDR3 region has 15 residues. CDR3 DNA sequence: TGCAGCGTTGAAGATTGGGGGGGGATCTCCTACGAGCAGTACTTC. This codes for CSVEDWGGISYEQYF.

Points on this clone: Other DNA sequences within the sample encode an identical CDR3. The CDR3 coding sequence is TGTGCCAGCAGTTACTCGAGCAACACTGAAGCTTTCTTT. Amino acid sequence: CASSYSSNTEAFF. The V and J genes are TRBV6-5 and TRBJ1-1; D is unresolved. CDR3 length: 13 amino acids. V gave up 0 bases and J gave up 2 bases, with 4 bases separating them. Germline CDR1 and CDR2: MNHEY and SVGAGI.

This clone was seen a few times. CDR3 sequence reads: CASSSGQGGSSYEQYF. CDR3 DNA sequence: TGTGCCAGCAGCTCCGGACAGGGAGGAAGCTCCTACGAGCAGTACTTC. This rearrangement joins TRBV7-9 to TRBJ2-7; TRBD1 agrees at 8 bases. The CDR3 runs to 16 residues. Germline CDR1 is SEHNR and CDR2 is FQNEAQ (reference sequence). J gave up 0 bases and V 4 bases, and 8 bases lay outside the gene matches.

This chain links TRBV5-1 with TRBJ1-3, with a possible D match to TRBD1 (6 bases). Looked up from germline, CDR1 is SGHRS and CDR2 is YFSETQ. This CDR3 is built from 15 residues. V dropped 1 base and J dropped 4 bases, with 12 bases sitting between them. CDR3 coding DNA: TGCGCCAGCAGCTTGTCGGGGGCTACAGGAAACACCATATATTTT. It specifies CASSLSGATGNTIYF.

V and J are TRBV2 and TRBJ2-1, with TRBD2 matching over 10 bases. This CDR3 spans 18 amino acids. The V and J ends lost 4 bases and 8 bases, in that order; junction bases with no gene match: 17. Looked up from germline, CDR1 is SNHLY and CDR2 is FYNNEI. CDR3 in DNA: TGTGCCAGCAGTGGTGGTAGCGGGGGGCTCAGGGGTACCTATGAGCAGTTCTTC. Protein product: CASSGGSGGLRGTYEQFF.

J is TRBJ2-7 and V is TRBV5-1; 10 bases are shared with TRBD1. This CDR3 has 15 amino acids. Trimming took 0 bases from V and 5 from J; bases not matched to a gene: 5. Germline lookup yields CDR1 SGHRS and CDR2 YFSETQ. In DNA, the CDR3 is TGCGCCAGCAGCTTGGTCGGGACAGGGGTCCACGAGCAGTACTTC. Translation gives CASSLVGTGVHEQYF.